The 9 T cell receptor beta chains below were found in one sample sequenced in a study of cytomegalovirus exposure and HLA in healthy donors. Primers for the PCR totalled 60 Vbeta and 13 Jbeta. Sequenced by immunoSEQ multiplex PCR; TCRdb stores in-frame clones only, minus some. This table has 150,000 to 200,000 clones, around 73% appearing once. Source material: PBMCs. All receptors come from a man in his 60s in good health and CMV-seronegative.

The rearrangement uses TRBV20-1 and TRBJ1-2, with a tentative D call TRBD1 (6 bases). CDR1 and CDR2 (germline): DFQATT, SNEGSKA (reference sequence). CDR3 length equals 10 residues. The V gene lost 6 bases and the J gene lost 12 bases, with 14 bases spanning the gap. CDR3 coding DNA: TGCAGTGCAGGGACACCGGTGGACACCTTC. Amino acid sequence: CSAGTPVDTF.

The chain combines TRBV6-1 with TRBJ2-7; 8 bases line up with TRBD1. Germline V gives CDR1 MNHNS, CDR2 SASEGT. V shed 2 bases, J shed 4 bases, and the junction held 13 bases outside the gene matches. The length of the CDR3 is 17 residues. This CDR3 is CASSEFVSGQGAYEQYF. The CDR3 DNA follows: TGTGCCAGCAGTGAATTTGTGAGCGGACAGGGAGCGTACGAGCAGTACTTC.

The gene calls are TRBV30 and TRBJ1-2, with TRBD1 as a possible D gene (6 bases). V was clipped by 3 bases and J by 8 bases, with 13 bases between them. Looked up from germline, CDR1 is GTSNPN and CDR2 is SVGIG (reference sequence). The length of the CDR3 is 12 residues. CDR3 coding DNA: TGTGCCTGGAGCCCAGGGGCAGGAGGCTACACCTTC. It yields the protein CAWSPGAGGYTF.

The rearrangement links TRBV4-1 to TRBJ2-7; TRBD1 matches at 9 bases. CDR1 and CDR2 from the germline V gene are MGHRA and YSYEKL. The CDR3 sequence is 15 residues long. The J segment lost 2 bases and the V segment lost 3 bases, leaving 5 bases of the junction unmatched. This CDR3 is CASSQPGQGTYEQYF. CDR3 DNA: TGCGCCAGCAGCCAGCCGGGACAGGGCACCTACGAGCAGTACTTC.

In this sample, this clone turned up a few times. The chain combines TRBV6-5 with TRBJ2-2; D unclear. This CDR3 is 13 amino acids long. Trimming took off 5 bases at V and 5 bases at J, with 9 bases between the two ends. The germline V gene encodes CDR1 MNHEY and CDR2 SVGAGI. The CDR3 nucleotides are TGTGCCAGCAGTCGAGAGGTTACCGGGGAGCTGTTTTTT. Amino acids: CASSREVTGELFF.

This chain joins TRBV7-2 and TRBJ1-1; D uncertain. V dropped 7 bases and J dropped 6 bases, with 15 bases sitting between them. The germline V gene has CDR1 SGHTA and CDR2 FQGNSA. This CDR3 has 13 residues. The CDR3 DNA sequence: TGTGCCAGCACCAAAGACTGGTTAGCTGAAGCTTTCTTT. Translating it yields CASTKDWLAEAFF.

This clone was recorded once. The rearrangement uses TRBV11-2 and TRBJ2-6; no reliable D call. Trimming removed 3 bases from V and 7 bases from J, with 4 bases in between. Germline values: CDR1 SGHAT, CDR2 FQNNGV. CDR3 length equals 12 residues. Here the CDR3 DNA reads TGTGCCAGCAGCTTCAGTGCCAACGTCCTGACTTTC. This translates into CASSFSANVLTF.

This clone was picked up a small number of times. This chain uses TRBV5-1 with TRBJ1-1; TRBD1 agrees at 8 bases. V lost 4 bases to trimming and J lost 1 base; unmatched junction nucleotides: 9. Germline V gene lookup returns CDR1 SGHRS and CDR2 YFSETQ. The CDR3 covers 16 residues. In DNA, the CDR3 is TGCGCCAGCAGCGAGCGGACAGGGCGGGCGAACACTGAAGCTTTCTTT. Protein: CASSERTGRANTEAFF.

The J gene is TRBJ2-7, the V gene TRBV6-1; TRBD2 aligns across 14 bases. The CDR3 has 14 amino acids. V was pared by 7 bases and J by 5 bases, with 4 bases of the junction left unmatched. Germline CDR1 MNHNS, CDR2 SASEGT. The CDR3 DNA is TGTGCCAGCACGCGGACTAGCGGGAGGAACGAGCAGTACTTC. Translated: CASTRTSGRNEQYF.